This TCR beta chain was sequenced during a study of CD8+CD57+ T cells in acquired aplastic anemia. Study as a whole: CD4+ cells from healthy donors averaged about 10 million reads.

Regarding this clonotype: Its specificity is unknown. This CDR3 is missing its conserved last phenylalanine or tryptophan, likely due to a read error.

Genomic DNA constituted the template upon which TCR beta VDJ and CDR3 profiling was performed. MiXCR, applied by TCRdb to the reads, yields one record per CDR3 protein. The sample contains hundreds of thousands of distinct CDR3 sequences, about two thirds of which appear only once. Findings of the study overall: Fewer than 30 shared CD8+ CDR3s appeared highly expressed within patients' immunodominant clones.

CDR3 length: 15 residues. Germline values: CDR1 LNHNV, CDR2 YYDKDF (reference sequence). Deletions cut 5 bases from V and 13 bases from J, with 21 bases between. Sequenced input: sorted CD4+, CD8+, or CD8+CD57+ T cells (not recorded which) from PBMCs. The clonotype originates from a human donor in good health, serving as a control. The V call is TRBV15, the J call TRBJ1-6; D is perhaps TRBD1 (5 bases). CDR3 sequence: CATSVGQSYNEPLHL. CDR3 nucleotides: TGTGCCACCAGCGTCGGACAAAGCTATAATGAGCCCCTCCACTTG.